What follows describes a single TCR beta chain. The antigen is not known. CDR1 is GTSNPN and CDR2 is SVGIG in the germline V gene (reference sequence). The V end was cut by 3 bases, the J end by 2 bases, with 11 bases between. The CDR3 has 14 amino acids. This sample was taken from a study of cytotoxic CD8 clonotypes in ibrutinib-treated CLL. Points from the study as a whole: Clonality went up at ibrutinib response and then declined back toward baseline at progression.

Assay: immunoSEQ multiplex PCR; the TCRdb copy retains only in-frame clones and omits some. The profile shows tens of thousands of clones, approximately 57% of them singletons. Sequencing used PBMCs, obtained after 12 months of ibrutinib treatment. The chain couples TRBV30 to TRBJ1-3, with D unresolved. This clonotype was obtained from a human donor with chronic lymphocytic leukemia. CDR3 sequence reads: CAWSHKGTGNTIYF. Here the CDR3 DNA reads TGTGCCTGGAGCCACAAGGGAACTGGAAACACCATATATTTT.